This TCR beta chain was identified during a study of cytomegalovirus exposure and HLA in healthy donors. Overall study results and limits: The study recorded about 150 TCR beta chains that were cytomegalovirus-associated. Exclusion applied to some V segments, including TRBV6-2 and TRBV6-3, as they were indistinguishable. According to a later analysis, most TCR beta chains associated with CMV appeared HLA-restricted. Productive status was seen about 90% or about 30% of the time for most TCR beta V segments in an earlier analysis.

This CDR3 region has 15 residues. With 3 bases clipped from V and 5 bases from J, the junction kept 4 bases outside the gene matches. The study ran its PCR with 60 Vbeta and 13 Jbeta primers. TCRdb keeps only in-frame clones here, not all; method: immunoSEQ multiplex PCR. The table records 85,000 to 120,000 clones, 77% of them present only once. The count of this clone is one. Its antigen is undetermined. V gene TRBV5-3 combines with J gene TRBJ1-4, with 10 bases identical to TRBD1. TRBV5-3 is recorded as an ORF, its role being uncertain. This TCR derives from a male donor in good health and CMV-seropositive. Sample: PBMCs. The CDR3 coding sequence is TGTGCCAGAAGCTGTGGACAGGGGGGGAATGAAAAACTGTTTTTT. This sequence encodes CARSCGQGGNEKLFF.